This T cell receptor beta chain originates from a study of cytotoxic CD8 clonotypes in ibrutinib-treated CLL. This clone has only one observation. Its antigen remains unknown. CDR1 is MNHEY, CDR2 SVGAGI, per germline. The J segment lost 4 bases and the V segment lost 10 bases, leaving 6 bases of the junction unmatched. The CDR3 totals 14 residues. Broader study findings: Higher clonality was seen at ibrutinib response and a return toward baseline at progression. Sampling times differed between sustained-remission and progressing patients.

The protocol was immunoSEQ multiplex PCR, while the TCRdb copy is restricted to in-frame clones and leaves out a portion. The sample shows 55,000 to 80,000 clones, 90% of them seen only once. This clonotype was sampled from a human donor with chronic lymphocytic leukemia. The chain links TRBV6-5 to TRBJ2-1, with 11 bases aligning to TRBD2. The material sequenced was PBMCs, taken after 12 months of ibrutinib treatment. As DNA, the CDR3 is TGTGCCACCTCCGGGACTAGCGGTTACAATGAGCAGTTCTTC. As protein: CATSGTSGYNEQFF.